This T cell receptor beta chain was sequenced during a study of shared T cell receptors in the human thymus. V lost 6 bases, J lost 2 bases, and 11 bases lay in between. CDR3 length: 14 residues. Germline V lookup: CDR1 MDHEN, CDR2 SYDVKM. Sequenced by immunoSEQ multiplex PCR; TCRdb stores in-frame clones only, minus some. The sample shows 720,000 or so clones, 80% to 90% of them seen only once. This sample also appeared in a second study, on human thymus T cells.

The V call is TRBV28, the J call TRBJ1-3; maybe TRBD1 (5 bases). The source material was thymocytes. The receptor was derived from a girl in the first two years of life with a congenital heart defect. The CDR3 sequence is CASSCDRPGNTIYF. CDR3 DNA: TGTGCCAGCAGCTGTGACAGACCTGGAAACACCATATATTTT.